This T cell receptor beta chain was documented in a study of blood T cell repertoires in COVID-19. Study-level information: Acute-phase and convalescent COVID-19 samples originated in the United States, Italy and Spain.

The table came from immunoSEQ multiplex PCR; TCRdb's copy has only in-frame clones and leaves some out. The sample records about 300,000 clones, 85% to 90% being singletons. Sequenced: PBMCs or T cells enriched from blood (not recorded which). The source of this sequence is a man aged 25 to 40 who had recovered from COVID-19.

CDR3 in DNA: TGTGCCAGCAGCTTAGTTACAGGGTCCCATGAGCAGTTCTTC. It yields the protein CASSLVTGSHEQFF. The rearrangement joins TRBV7-9 to TRBJ2-1, with a weak D call TRBD1 (6 bases). This CDR3 spans 14 amino acids. Germline V gives CDR1 SEHNR, CDR2 FQNEAQ (reference sequence). Trimming pared 1 base from V and 8 bases from J, leaving 12 bases between.